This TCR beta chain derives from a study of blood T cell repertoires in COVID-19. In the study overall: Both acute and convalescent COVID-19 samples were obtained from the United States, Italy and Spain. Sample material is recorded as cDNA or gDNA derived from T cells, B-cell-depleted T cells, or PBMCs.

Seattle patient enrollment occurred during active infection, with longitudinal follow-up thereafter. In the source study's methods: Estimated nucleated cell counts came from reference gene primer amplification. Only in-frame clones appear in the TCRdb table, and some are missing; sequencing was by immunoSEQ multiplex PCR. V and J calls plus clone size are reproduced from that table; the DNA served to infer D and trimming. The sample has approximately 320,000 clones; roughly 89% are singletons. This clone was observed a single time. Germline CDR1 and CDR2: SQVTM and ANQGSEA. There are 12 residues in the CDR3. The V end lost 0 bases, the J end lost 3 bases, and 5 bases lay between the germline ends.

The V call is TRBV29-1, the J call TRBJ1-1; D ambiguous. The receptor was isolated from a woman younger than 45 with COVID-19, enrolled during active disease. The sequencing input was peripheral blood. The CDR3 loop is CSVEESDTEAFF. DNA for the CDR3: TGCAGCGTTGAAGAATCCGACACTGAAGCTTTCTTT.